This TCR beta chain was sequenced for a study of Ad26.COV2.S vaccination and SARS-CoV-2 variants (TCRdb year 2021). For the study in its entirety: Donors in the vaccine arm were drawn from COV1001, a phase I-IIa trial of Ad26.COV2.S in healthy adults that was multicentre, randomized, double-blind and placebo-controlled. Ad26.COV2.S was given intramuscularly at 5x10^10 or 1x10^11 viral particles, as a single shot or as two shots 56 days apart. The specificity and breadth of SARS-CoV-2-reactive T cell receptors after Ad26.COV2.S vaccination were assessed by TCRbeta repertoire sequencing. The TCR-sequenced set comprised around 30 samples: about 19 Ad26.COV2.S vaccine recipients, 5 placebo recipients and 8 SARS-CoV-2 convalescent individuals. Trial participants were randomized into five groups of five: low-dose or high-dose Ad26.COV2.S given once or twice, or placebo on both occasions. Investigators remained blinded to trial group allocation during experiments and outcome assessment.

Per the publication, the treatment or condition label means: roughly 19 received Ad26.COV2.S at low or high dose, single or two shots; 5 received placebo; per-sample allocation not given. For vaccine and placebo recipients, the sequenced repertoires came from samples collected on day 63 after the first injection. In Cohort 1b, more than 20 adults aged 18-55 years were enrolled at a single site in Boston, USA, between 29 July and 7 August 2020. As a vaccine, Ad26.COV2.S was a replication-incompetent adenovirus type 26 vector that expressed a prefusion-stabilized SARS-CoV-2 spike protein derived from the original Wuhan strain. From the cysteine up to the phenylalanine, the CDR3 has a length of 12 residues. The kept DNA is CDR3 alone, 36 bases in frame from the first base. The germline V gene provides CDR1 ENHRY and CDR2 SYGVKD. V sheds 4 bases and J sheds 8 bases, leaving 11 bases between their ends.

The immunoSEQ Assay was the method used to sequence TCRbeta CDR3 regions. After extraction, genomic DNA underwent amplification by bias-controlled multiplex PCR, followed by high-throughput sequencing. Concerning the study's data processing: Collapsing and filtering of sequences were performed to quantify the absolute abundance of each unique TCRbeta CDR3 region. T cell fraction was estimated by normalization of TCRbeta template counts to usable DNA, with usable DNA being measured through amplification of reference genes present in all nucleated cells. Repertoire TCRs were annotated as SARS-CoV-2-specific by exact matching of V gene, CDR3 amino acid sequence and J gene to a known reactive TCR set. The reference SARS-CoV-2 TCR set was obtained from MIRA and was filtered for enrichment in COVID-19-positive ImmuneCODE repertoires, whereby public or cross-reactive TCRs were removed. Using the MIRA antigens, annotated TCRs were further analysed by specific ORF or by position within an ORF. Depth was the summed frequency of annotated unique rearrangements, while breadth was defined as annotated unique rearrangements over total unique productive rearrangements. Two-sided Wilcoxon rank-sum tests were used to compare TCR breadth between groups. TCRdb re-hosts the immuneACCESS table, in-frame sequences only. Its copies lack some clones; in the studies checked, an unresolved V gene accounts for under half of them, and the cause for the rest is not known. V and J calls and clone size are as listed in that table; D and trimming were resolved from the DNA. The sample yields roughly 700,000 clones; around 90% were counted once. The ten largest clones capture around 1.4% of the sample.

A remark on this clone: Its antigen is still unknown. The input lacks base qualities; no much larger clone sits a single base away.

The full study reports these points: The authors noted that the TCR breadth and depth analyses may have underestimated total T cell responses. The study was not powered to compare responses between vaccine doses or regimens. Comparable non-spike TCR breadth was observed between vaccine and placebo recipients, consistent with only spike being contained in the vaccine. After vaccination, substantial breadth of spike-specific CD8+ and CD4+ T cell responses was reported. Compared with placebo recipients, Ad26.COV2.S recipients showed higher spike-specific TCR breadth (P = 0.0014).

Specimen: peripheral blood, collected in a trial of Ad26.COV2.S vaccine versus placebo. Recombination linked TRBV10-3 to TRBJ1-2; the D segment cannot be called with confidence. This clonotype originated in a person aged 18-60 years who received the Ad26.COV2.S COVID-19 vaccine or a placebo. Read as DNA, the sequence is TGTGCCATCAGTGCCTCCACCACAGGCTACACCTTC. Translated, it reads CAISASTTGYTF.